The count of the clone carrying this T cell receptor beta chain is one. This sample is part of a study of blood T cell repertoires in COVID-19. In germline, CDR1 is LGHDT, CDR2 YNNKEL (reference sequence). This CDR3 has 13 residues. V lost 2 bases to trimming and J lost 4 bases, with 7 bases between them. Per the authors' pipeline: Researchers report that nucleated cell counts were estimated from reference gene primer amplification. Sequencing was performed with immunoSEQ multiplex PCR; in TCRdb, only in-frame clones are kept and a portion is missing. D and trimming were read from the DNA, whereas the V and J calls and clone size are those reported in that table. The table lists about 200,000 clones, approximately 86% of them singletons. Everyone who took part was about 18 to 90 years old, and they came from 20 to 25 US areas. Participant-reported clinical history was the basis for cohort assignment.

This sequence originates from a woman between 35 and 50 years old with acute COVID-19. The rearrangement joins TRBV3-1 (or the pseudogene TRBV3-2) to TRBJ2-3; D is undetermined. The specimen was PBMCs or T cells enriched from blood (not recorded which). In DNA, the CDR3 is TGTGCCAGCAGCCAAACTAACTCAGATACGCAGTATTTT. It specifies CASSQTNSDTQYF.